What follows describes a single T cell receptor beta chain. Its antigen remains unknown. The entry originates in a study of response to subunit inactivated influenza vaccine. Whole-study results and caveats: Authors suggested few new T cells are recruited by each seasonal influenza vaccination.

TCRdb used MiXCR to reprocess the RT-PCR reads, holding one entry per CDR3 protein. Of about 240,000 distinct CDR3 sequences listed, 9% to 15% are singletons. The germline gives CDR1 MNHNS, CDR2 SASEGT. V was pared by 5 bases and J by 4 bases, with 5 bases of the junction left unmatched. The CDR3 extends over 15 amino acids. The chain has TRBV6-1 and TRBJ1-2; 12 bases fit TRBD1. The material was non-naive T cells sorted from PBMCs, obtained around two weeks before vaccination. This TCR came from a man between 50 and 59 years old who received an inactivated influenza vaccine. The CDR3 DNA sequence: TGTGCCAGCAGTACCGGGACAGGGGGCTTCTATGGCTACACCTTC. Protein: CASSTGTGGFYGYTF.